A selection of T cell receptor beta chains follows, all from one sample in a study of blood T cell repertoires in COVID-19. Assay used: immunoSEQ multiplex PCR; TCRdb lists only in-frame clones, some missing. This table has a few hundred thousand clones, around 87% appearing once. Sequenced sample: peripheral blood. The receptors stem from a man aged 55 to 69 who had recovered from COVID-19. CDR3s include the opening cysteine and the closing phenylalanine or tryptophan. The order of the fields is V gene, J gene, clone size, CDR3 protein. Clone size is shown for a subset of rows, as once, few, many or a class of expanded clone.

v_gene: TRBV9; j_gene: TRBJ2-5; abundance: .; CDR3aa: CASSSVGGETQYF
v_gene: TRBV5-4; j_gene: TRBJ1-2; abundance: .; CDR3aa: CASSFGDRGVNYGYTF
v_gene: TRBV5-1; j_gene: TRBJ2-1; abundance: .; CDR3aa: CASSSWRSGSSNEQFF
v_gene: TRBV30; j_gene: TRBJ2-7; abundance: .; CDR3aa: CAWTSGTYEQYF
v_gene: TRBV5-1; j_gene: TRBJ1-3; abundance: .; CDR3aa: CASSLEGNGNTIYF
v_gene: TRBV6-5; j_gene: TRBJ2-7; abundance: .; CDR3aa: CASRLTGNYYEQYF
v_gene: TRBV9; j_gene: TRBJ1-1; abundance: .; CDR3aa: CASSAPGQGSEAFF
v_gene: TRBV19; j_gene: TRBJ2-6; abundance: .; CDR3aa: CASRNLGQASHSGANVLTF
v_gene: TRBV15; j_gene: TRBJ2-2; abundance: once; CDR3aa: CATSRAGASGRALGGELFF
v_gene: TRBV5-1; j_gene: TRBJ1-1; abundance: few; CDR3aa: CASSLQGGGTEAFF
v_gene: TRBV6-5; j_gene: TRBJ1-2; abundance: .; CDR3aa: CASSPQGAPYTF
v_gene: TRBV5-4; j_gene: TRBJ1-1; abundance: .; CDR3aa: CASSYGKFPEAFF
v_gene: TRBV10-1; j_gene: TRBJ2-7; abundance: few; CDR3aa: CASSESPEGSAVEQYF
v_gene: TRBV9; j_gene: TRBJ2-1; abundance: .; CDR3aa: CASSVNLPAGDRVNEQFF
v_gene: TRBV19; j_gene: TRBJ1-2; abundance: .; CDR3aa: CASTGDQGGRGYTF
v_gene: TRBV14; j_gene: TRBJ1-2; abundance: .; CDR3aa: CASSQEFGGGLDGYTF
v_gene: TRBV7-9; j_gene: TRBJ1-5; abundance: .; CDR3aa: CASSLSGSGNQPQHF
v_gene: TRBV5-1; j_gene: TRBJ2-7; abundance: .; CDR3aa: CASSLARTGDEQYF
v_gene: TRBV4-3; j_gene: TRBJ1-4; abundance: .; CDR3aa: CASSQSMNSEKLFF
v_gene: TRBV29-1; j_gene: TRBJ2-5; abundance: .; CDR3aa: CSVEPGTSGGVGTQYF
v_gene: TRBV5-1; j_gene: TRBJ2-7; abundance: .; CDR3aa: CASSPGQAQLGQYF
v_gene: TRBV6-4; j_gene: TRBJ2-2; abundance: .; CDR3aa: CASSLELNTGELFF
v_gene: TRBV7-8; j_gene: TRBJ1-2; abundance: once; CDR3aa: CASSLQGTGLYGYTF
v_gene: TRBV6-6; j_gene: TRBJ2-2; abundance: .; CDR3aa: CASSYSLGGTGELFF
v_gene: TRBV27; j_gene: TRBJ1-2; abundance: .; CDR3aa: CASSLSRNVKGYTF
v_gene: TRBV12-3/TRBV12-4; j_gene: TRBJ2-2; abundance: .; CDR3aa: CASSRGSGELFF
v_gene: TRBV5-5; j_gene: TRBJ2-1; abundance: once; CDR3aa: CASSLGASGGASEQFF
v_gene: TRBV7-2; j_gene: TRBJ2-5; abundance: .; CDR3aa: CASSPLGRLGETQYF
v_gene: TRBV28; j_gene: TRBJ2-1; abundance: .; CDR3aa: CASITTTSGWQLREQFF
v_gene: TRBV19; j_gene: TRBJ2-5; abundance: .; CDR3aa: CASSSTGSQETQYF
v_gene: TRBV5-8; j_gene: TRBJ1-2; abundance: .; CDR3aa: CASSRSGPLQRNYGYTF
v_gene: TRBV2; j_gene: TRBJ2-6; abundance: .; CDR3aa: CAGQGVKGANVLTF
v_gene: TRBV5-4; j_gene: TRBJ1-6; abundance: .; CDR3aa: CASSLGDRGYNSPLHF
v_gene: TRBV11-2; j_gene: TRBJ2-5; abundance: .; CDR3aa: CASSSSKEETQYF
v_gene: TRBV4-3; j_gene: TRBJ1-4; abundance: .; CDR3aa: CASSQGQAEKLFF
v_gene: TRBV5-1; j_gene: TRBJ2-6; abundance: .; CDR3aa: CASRPQAGANVLTF
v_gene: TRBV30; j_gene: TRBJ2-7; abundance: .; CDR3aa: CAWSVLYEQYF
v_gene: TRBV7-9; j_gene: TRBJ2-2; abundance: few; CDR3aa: CASSLATSGAGELFF
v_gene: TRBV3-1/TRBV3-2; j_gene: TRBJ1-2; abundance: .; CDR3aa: CASRRQGYGYTF
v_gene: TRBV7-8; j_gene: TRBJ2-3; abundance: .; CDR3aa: CASSWGLAGASDTQYF
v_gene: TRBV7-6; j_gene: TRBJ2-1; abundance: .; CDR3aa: CASSLGNGVYNEQFF
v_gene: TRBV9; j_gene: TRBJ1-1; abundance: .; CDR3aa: CASSADIANTEAFF
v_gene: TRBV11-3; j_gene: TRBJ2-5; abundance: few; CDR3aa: CASSLGSSGGPYQETQYF
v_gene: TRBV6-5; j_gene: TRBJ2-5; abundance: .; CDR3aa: CASSTGTGAETQYF
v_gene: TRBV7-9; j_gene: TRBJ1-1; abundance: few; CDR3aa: CASSSGTPEAFF